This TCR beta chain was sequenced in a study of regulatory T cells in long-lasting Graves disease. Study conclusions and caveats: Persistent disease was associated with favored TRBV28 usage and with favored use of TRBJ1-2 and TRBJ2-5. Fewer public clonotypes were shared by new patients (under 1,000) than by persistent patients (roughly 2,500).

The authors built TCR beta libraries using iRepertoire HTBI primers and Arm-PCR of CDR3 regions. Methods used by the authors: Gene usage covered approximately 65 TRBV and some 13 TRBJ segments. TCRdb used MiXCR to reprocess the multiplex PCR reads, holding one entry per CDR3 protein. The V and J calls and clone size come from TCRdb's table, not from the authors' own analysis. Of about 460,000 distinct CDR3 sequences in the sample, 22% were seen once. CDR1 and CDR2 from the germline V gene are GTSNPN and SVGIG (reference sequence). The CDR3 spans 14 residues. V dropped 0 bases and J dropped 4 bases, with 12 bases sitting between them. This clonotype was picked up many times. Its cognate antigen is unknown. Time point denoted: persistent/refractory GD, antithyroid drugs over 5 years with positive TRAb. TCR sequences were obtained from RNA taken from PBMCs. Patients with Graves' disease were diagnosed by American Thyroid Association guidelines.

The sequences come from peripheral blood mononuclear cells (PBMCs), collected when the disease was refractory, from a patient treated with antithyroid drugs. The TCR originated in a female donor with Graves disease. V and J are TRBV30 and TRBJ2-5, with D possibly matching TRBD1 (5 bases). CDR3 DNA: TGTGCCTGGAGTGTACGGCGGCAGGGAGAGACCCAGTACTTC. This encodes CAWSVRRQGETQYF.